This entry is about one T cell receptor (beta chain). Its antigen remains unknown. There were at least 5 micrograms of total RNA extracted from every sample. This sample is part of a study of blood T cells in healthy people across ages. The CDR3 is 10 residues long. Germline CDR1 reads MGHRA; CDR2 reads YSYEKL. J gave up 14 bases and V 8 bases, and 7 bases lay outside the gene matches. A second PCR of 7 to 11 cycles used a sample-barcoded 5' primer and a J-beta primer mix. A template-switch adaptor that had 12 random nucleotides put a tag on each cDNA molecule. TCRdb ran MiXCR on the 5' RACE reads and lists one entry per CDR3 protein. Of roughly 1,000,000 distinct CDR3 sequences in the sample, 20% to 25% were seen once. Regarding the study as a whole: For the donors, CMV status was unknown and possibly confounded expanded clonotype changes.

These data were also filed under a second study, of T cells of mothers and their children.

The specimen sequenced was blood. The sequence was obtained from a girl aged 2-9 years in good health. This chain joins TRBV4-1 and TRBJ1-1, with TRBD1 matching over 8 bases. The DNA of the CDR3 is TGCGCCAGCGCCCGGGACAGGATCTTCTTT. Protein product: CASARDRIFF.